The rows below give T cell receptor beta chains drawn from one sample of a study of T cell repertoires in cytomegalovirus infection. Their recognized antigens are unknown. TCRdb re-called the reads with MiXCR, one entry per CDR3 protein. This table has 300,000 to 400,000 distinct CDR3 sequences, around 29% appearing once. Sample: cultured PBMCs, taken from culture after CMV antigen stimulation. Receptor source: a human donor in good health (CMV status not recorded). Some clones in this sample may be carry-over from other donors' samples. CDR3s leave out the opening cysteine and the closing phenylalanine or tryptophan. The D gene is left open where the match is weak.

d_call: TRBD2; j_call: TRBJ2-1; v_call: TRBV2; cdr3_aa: AQARAGPYNEQF
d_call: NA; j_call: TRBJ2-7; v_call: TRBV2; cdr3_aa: ASTRGSYEQY
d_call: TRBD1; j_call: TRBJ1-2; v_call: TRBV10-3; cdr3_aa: AVLRSTGQYHGYT
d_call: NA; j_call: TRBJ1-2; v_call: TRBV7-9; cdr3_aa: ASSQRLAEEGNYGYT
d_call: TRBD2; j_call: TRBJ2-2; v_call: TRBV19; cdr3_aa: ASTKGSGRVVTGELF
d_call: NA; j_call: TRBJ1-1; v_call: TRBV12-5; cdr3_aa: ASGLRSGNTEAF
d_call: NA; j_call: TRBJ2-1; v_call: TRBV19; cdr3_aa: ASSGEPRFYNEQF
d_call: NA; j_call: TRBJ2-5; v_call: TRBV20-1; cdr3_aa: SATGLETQY
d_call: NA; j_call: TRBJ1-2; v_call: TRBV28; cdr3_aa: ASTSGGAGYGYT
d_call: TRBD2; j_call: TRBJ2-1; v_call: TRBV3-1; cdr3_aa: ASSRPLTSGYNEQF
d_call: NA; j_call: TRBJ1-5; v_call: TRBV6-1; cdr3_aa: ASTPVGNSNQPQH
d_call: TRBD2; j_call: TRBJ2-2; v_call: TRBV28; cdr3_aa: ASSTWTSRSGELF
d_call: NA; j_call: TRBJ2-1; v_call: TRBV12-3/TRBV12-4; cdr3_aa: ASSPTPSAYNEQF
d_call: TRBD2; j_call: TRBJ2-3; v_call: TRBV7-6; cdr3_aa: ASSLTSGGSVNTQY
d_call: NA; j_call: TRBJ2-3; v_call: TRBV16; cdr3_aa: ASSQSADTQY
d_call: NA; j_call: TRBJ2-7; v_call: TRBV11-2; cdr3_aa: ASSLDQRSEQY
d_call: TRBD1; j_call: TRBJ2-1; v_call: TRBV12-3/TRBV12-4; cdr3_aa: ASRFGQGTYNEQF
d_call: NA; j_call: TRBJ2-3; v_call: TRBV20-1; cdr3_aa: SARDHVVSTDTQY
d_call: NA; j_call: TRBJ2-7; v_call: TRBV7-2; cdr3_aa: ASSLARETYEQY
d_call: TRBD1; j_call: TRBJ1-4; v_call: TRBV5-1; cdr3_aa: ASSGEQGATNEKLF
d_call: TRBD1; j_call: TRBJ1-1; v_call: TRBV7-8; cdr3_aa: ASSIRQGGMNTEAF
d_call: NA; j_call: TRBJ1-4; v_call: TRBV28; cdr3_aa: ASRTTNEKLF
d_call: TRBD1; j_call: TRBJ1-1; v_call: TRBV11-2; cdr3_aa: ASSARQGAGASEAF
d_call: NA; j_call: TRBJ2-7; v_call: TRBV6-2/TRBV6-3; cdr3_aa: ASSYSTPGRRYEQY
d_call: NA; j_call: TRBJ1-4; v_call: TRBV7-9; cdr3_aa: ASSASRASNEKLF
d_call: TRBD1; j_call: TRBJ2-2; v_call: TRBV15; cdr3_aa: ATSTGGYTGELF
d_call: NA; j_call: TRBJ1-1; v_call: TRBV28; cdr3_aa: ASSPPGPEAF
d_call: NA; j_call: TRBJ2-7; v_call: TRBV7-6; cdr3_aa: ASSLPPIYEQY
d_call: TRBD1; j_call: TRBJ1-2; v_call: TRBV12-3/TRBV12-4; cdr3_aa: ASSLKGTGYYGYT
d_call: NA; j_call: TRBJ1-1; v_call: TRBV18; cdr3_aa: ASSPNAVNTEAF
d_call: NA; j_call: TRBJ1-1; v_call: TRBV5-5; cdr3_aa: ASSLGRLNTEAY
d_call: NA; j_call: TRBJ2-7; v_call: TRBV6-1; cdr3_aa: ASSEGNNPYEQY
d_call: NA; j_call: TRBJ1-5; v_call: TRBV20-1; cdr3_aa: SAQGSQPQH
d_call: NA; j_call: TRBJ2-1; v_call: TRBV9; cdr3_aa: ASSMAGGISYNEQF
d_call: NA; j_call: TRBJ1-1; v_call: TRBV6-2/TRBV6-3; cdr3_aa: ASSYPPPEAF
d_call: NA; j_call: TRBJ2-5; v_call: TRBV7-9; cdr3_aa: ASSLADLRYQETQY
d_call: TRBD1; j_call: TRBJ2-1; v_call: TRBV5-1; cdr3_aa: ASSFLRTGTHEQF
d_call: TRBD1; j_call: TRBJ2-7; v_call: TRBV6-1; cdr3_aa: ASSQRQGSHEQY
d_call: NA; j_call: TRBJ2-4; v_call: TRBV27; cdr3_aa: ASSFLPQGIKNIQY
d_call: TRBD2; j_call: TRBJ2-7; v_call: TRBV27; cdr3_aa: ASSTGLASSYEQY
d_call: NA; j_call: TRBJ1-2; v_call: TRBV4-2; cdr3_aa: ASSQDRAERGYGYT
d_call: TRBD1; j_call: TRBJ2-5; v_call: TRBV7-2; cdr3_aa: ASSWGQGKRGSGETQY
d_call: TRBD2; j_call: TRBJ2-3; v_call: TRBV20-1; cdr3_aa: SARALAGDTDTQY
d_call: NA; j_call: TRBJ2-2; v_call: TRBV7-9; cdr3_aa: ASKPGGRTPGELF
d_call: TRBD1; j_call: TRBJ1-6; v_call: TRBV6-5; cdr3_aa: ASSPDRGRVNSPLH
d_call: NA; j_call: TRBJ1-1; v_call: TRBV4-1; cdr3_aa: ASSQVIGPGRGTEAF
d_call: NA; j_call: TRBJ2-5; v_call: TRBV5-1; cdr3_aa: ASSLDGANMETQY
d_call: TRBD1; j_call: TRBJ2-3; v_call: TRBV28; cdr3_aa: ASRWKQGGLTDTQY
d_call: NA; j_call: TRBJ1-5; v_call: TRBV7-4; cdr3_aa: ASSSRGGVGSNQPQH
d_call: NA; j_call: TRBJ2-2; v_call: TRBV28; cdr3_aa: ASSSLGGPRRTGELF